Following are 16 T cell receptor beta chains from one sample sequenced in a study of blood T cell repertoires in COVID-19. Clones were read by immunoSEQ multiplex PCR, and TCRdb kept only the in-frame ones, dropping some. The table has around 420,000 clones, 88% seen once. The sequencing sample was made of PBMCs or T cells enriched from blood (not recorded which). These receptors all come from a woman between 40 and 50 years old with acute COVID-19.

The rearrangement joins TRBV15 to TRBJ1-3, with 8 bases lining up with TRBD1. The CDR3 loop spans 15 amino acids. From germline, CDR1 is LNHNV and CDR2 YYDKDF (reference sequence). V gave up 6 bases and J gave up 2 bases; unmatched junction bases: 6. The CDR3 bases are TGTGCCACCAGAGCCGGGACAGGAGCTGGAAACACCATATATTTT. Amino acids: CATRAGTGAGNTIYF.

This chain connects TRBV11-2 to TRBJ1-1; D is uncertain. CDR1 SGHAT and CDR2 FQNNGV come from the germline V gene. Trimming left V 2 bases short and J 1 base short, with 14 bases between. The CDR3 extends over 16 amino acids. The CDR3 coding sequence is TGTGCCAGCAGCTTAACCGGTCGAGCGGGGAACACTGAAGCTTTCTTT. Translation gives CASSLTGRAGNTEAFF.

The V and J genes are TRBV6-1 and TRBJ1-2; weak D call: TRBD1 (6 bases). CDR1 MNHNS and CDR2 SASEGT come from the germline V gene. The CDR3 extends over 16 amino acids. V lost 2 bases to trimming and J lost 1 base, with 14 bases between them. The CDR3, as DNA: TGTGCCAGCAGTGAACAGGGGAACCCCAGTAACTATGGCTACACCTTC. It encodes CASSEQGNPSNYGYTF.

This chain connects TRBV18 to TRBJ1-5; TRBD1 might be the D (6 bases). The CDR3 spans 16 residues. Germline CDR1 and CDR2: KGHSH and LQKENI. The germline V and J ends were trimmed by 2 bases and 0 bases, with 11 bases remaining between them. The CDR3 reads CASSPWAGDSNQPQHF. DNA for the CDR3: TGTGCCAGCTCACCATGGGCAGGGGATAGCAATCAGCCCCAGCATTTT.

The chain employs TRBV10-2 and TRBJ2-7; D unclear. Germline V gene data show CDR1 as WSHSY and CDR2 as SAAADI. The V end was cut by 2 bases, the J end by 3 bases, with 8 bases between. This CDR3 is 13 amino acids long. The CDR3 nucleotides are TGCGCCAGCAGTGAGGGCAACCTCTACGAGCAGTACTTC. It translates to CASSEGNLYEQYF.

J is TRBJ2-3 and V is TRBV25-1, with 8 bases lining up with TRBD2. The V gene end was trimmed by 5 bases and the J gene end by 1 base; junction bases not matched to a gene: 5. Germline V lookup: CDR1 MGHDK, CDR2 SYGVNS. The CDR3 has 15 residues. In DNA form, the CDR3 reads TGTGCCAGCAGTCGGGGGGGATTAGGCACAGATACGCAGTATTTT. Protein sequence: CASSRGGLGTDTQYF. The whole variable domain, remainder taken from reference TRBV25-1 and TRBJ2-3, is EADIYQTPRYLVIGTGKKITLECSQTMGHDKMYWYQQDPGMELHLIHYSYGVNSTEKGDLSSESTVSRIRTEHFPLTLESARPSHTSQYLCASSRGGLGTDTQYFGPGTRLTVL.

This sequence joins TRBV9 and TRBJ2-7; 7 positions agree with TRBD1. Trimming removed 6 bases from V and 6 bases from J; junction bases left unmatched: 12. Germline V gene lookup returns CDR1 SGDLS and CDR2 YYNGEE. The CDR3 loop spans 14 amino acids. In DNA, the CDR3 is TGTGCCAGCACGCCTAGTAAGAACAGGGGCGAGCAGTACTTC. It encodes CASTPSKNRGEQYF.

V gene TRBV7-8 combines with J gene TRBJ1-5, with D unresolved. The germline V gene encodes CDR1 SGHVS and CDR2 FQNEAQ. V lost 1 base and J lost 9, with 13 bases in between. The CDR3 spans 14 residues. CDR3 nucleotide sequence: TGTGCCAGCAGCTTAGAACCGGACTATCGGCCCCAGCATTTT. Its translation: CASSLEPDYRPQHF.

The J gene is TRBJ1-3, the V gene TRBV5-6, with unresolved D. The CDR3 contains 17 residues. V lost 0 bases to trimming and J lost 4 bases, with 17 bases between them. CDR1 and CDR2 (germline): SGHDT, YYEEEE. In DNA, the CDR3 is TGTGCCAGCAGCTTGGCCTCAACGAGTGTTTTCGGAAACACCATATATTTT. Protein: CASSLASTSVFGNTIYF.

The chain links TRBV7-2 to TRBJ2-7, with TRBD2 matching 10 bases. After removal of 3 bases from V and 1 base from J, the junction contained 3 bases not matched to a gene. There are 15 residues in the CDR3. From germline, CDR1 is SGHTA and CDR2 FQGNSA. The CDR3, as DNA: TGTGCCAGCAGCTTTAGCGGGGGGAGTTCCTACGAGCAGTACTTC. It yields the protein CASSFSGGSSYEQYF. Full variable domain (missing parts from reference TRBV7-2 and TRBJ2-7): GAGVSQSPSNKVTEKGKDVELRCDPISGHTALYWYRQSLGQGLEFLIYFQGNSAPDKSGLPSDRFSAERTGGSVSTLTIQRTQQEDSAVYLCASSFSGGSSYEQYFGPGTRLTVT.

This clone came up once. This chain connects TRBV11-2 to TRBJ2-3, with 9 bases aligning to TRBD1. There are 18 residues in the CDR3. Germline values: CDR1 SGHAT, CDR2 FQNNGV. The V gene end was trimmed by 0 bases and the J gene end by 2 bases; junction bases not matched to a gene: 9. The CDR3 reads CASSLDRVTGGLTDTQYF. In DNA form, the CDR3 reads TGTGCCAGCAGCTTAGATCGGGTTACAGGGGGCCTCACAGATACGCAGTATTTT.

In this sample, this clone turned up a few times. The chain couples TRBV12-5 to TRBJ1-5, with D possibly TRBD1 on 5 matching bases. The CDR3 is 17 amino acids. The germline V and J ends were trimmed by 0 bases and 2 bases, with 14 bases remaining between them. Germline-derived CDR1 and CDR2 are LGHNT and FRNRAP. In DNA, the CDR3 is TGTGCTAGTGGTTTGGTACATGGCAGGGATGGCAATCAGCCCCAGCATTTT. Protein product: CASGLVHGRDGNQPQHF.

V gene TRBV5-6 combines with J gene TRBJ1-2; D ambiguous. CDR3 length: 12 amino acids. The V and J ends lost 4 bases and 7 bases respectively, with 11 bases between them. Germline CDR1 and CDR2: SGHDT and YYEEEE. For the CDR3, the DNA is TGTGCCAGCAGCCTTGGCCCATCTGGCTACACCTTC. Translation: CASSLGPSGYTF.

The V gene is TRBV7-9, the J gene TRBJ1-4; TRBD1 might be the D (5 bases). Germline CDR1 and CDR2: SEHNR and FQNEAQ (reference sequence). The V gene lost 5 bases and the J gene lost 8 bases, with 18 bases spanning the gap. CDR3 length: 15 residues. The DNA for the CDR3 is TGTGCCAGCAGCCCAGCCCCCCAGGGTGACGAAAAACTGTTTTTT. Translating gives CASSPAPQGDEKLFF.

The chain recombines TRBV4-1 with TRBJ1-2; no firm D call. The V and J ends lost 1 base and 1 base respectively, with 7 bases between them. CDR3 length: 14 amino acids. Germline loops: CDR1 MGHRA, CDR2 YSYEKL. CDR3 in DNA: TGCGCCAGCAGCCAAGGGCTGAATAACTATGGCTACACCTTC. Translated: CASSQGLNNYGYTF.

This rearrangement joins TRBV7-7 to TRBJ2-3, with D possibly TRBD2 on 5 matching bases. Germline values: CDR1 SSHAT, CDR2 FNYEAQ (reference sequence). CDR3 size: 16 residues. Trimming removed 5 bases from V and 2 bases from J, with 17 bases in between. CDR3 residues: CASSRELDWDTDTQYF. For the CDR3, the DNA is TGTGCCAGCAGCAGAGAGTTGGACTGGGACACAGATACGCAGTATTTT.